This is a list of T cell receptor beta chains from one sample in a study of blood T cells in healthy people across ages. TCRdb processed the 5' RACE reads anew with MiXCR; each CDR3 protein has one entry. The data contain approximately 780,000 distinct CDR3 sequences, approximately 24% of them singletons. This sample was also put to use in a study of T cells of mothers and their children.

The sample comprised blood. The receptors shown here come from a boy aged 5-17 years in good health. Each CDR3 is given with its conserved first and last residue. The D gene is left open where the match is weak. Expanded clones get a size class; other rows say once, few or many, or leave the size out.

V gene	clone size	J gene	D gene	CDR3 protein	CDR3 DNA
TRBV2	.	TRBJ2-5	TRBD2	CASSGLAGGRETQYF	TGTGCCAGCAGTGGATTAGCGGGGGGGCGAGAGACCCAGTACTTC
TRBV7-8	.	TRBJ1-6	.	CASSLGYDGLYATSPLHF	TGTGCCAGCAGCTTGGGATATGATGGGCTATATGCCACGTCACCCCTCCACTTT
TRBV20-1	.	TRBJ2-7	TRBD1	CSAPHRDRGMSSYEQYF	TGCAGTGCACCACACCGGGACAGAGGAATGAGCTCCTACGAGCAGTACTTC
TRBV29-1	.	TRBJ2-5	TRBD1	CSVNRGTGEETQYF	TGCAGCGTAAACCGGGGGACAGGGGAAGAGACCCAGTACTTC
TRBV20-1	few	TRBJ2-5	TRBD2	CSARILAGAQETQYF	TGCAGTGCTAGAATACTAGCGGGGGCCCAAGAGACCCAGTACTTC
TRBV29-1	.	TRBJ1-2	TRBD1	CSVTTGVDPNGYTF	TGCAGCGTTACTACAGGGGTCGACCCAAATGGCTATACCTTC
TRBV29-1	few	TRBJ1-4	.	CSPGGNSQEKLFF	TGCAGCCCCGGAGGGAACTCACAGGAAAAACTGTTTTTT
TRBV6-5	.	TRBJ1-3	.	CASSYSLPTAQKQRNTIYF	TGTGCCAGCAGTTACTCTTTGCCTACAGCGCAAAAACAGAGAAACACCATATATTTT
TRBV29-1	.	TRBJ1-2	.	CSVEESSGISGYTF	TGCAGCGTTGAAGAGTCTTCAGGGATCTCGGGCTACACCTTC
TRBV3-1	.	TRBJ2-5	.	CASSAAVKGTQYF	TGTGCCAGCAGCGCAGCGGTGAAGGGGACCCAGTACTTC
TRBV27	.	TRBJ2-1	.	CASATGTFFLF	TGTGCCAGCGCTACCGGGACTTTCTTCCTCTTC
TRBV19	few	TRBJ1-2	TRBD1	CASNKGRQGADGYTF	TGTGCCAGTAATAAAGGACGGCAGGGGGCGGATGGCTACACCTTC
TRBV4-1	few	TRBJ1-4	TRBD1	CASTPPGQPEKLFF	TGCGCCAGCACCCCTCCGGGACAGCCTGAAAAACTGTTTTTT
TRBV27	.	TRBJ2-7	TRBD2	CASSPRSGLAGDEYEQYF	TGTGCCAGCAGTCCACGGTCGGGACTAGCGGGGGATGAATACGAGCAGTACTTC
TRBV28	few	TRBJ2-1	.	CASSPPEYNEQFF	TGTGCCAGCAGTCCCCCGGAATACAATGAGCAGTTCTTC
TRBV3-1	few	TRBJ2-7	.	CASSRRTPYEQYF	TGTGCCAGCAGCCGGAGGACACCCTACGAGCAGTACTTC
TRBV7-8	many	TRBJ2-3	.	CASSPPATDTQYF	TGTGCCAGCAGCCCTCCAGCTACAGATACGCAGTATTTT
TRBV27	.	TRBJ1-5	.	CASKSGGPNQPQHF	TGTGCCAGCAAGTCGGGCGGCCCCAATCAGCCCCAGCATTTT
TRBV5-1	few	TRBJ1-1	.	CASSLASWGKNTEAFF	TGCGCCAGCAGCTTGGCCTCGTGGGGAAAGAACACTGAAGCTTTCTTT
TRBV12-3/TRBV12-4	.	TRBJ2-1	.	CASNEGISYNEQFF	TGTGCCAGCAATGAGGGAATCTCCTACAATGAGCAGTTCTTC
TRBV20-1	few	TRBJ2-1	TRBD2	CSARKLADYNEQFF	TGCAGTGCTAGGAAACTAGCGGATTACAATGAGCAGTTCTTC
TRBV6-5	few	TRBJ1-6	.	CASSYALSYNSPLHF	TGTGCCAGCAGTTACGCACTATCCTATAATTCACCCCTCCACTTT
TRBV20-1	few	TRBJ1-1	.	CSACRGNTEAFF	TGCAGTGCTTGCAGGGGGAACACTGAAGCTTTCTTT
TRBV30	few	TRBJ1-2	.	CAGSPGSNYGYTF	TGTGCCGGTAGTCCGGGTTCTAACTATGGCTACACCTTC
TRBV12-3/TRBV12-4	.	TRBJ1-2	.	CASSFFGRNYGYTF	TGTGCCAGCAGTTTCTTCGGACGGAACTATGGCTACACCTTC
TRBV27	.	TRBJ1-4	.	CASSFEGVGKLFF	TGTGCCAGCAGTTTCGAGGGGGTGGGTAAACTGTTTTTT
TRBV7-9	few	TRBJ2-5	TRBD1	CASSGRQGAGETQYF	TGTGCCAGCAGCGGAAGACAGGGGGCCGGAGAGACCCAGTACTTC
TRBV20-1	.	TRBJ2-3	.	CSARAQSTDTQYF	TGCAGTGCCCGCGCGCAGAGCACAGATACGCAGTATTTT
TRBV5-1	few	TRBJ2-2	.	CASSLTAIRDTGELFF	TGCGCCAGCAGCTTGACCGCCATTCGGGACACCGGGGAGCTGTTTTTT
TRBV12-3/TRBV12-4	.	TRBJ2-5	.	CASSLGGGHQEGYF	TGTGCCAGCAGTTTAGGAGGGGGACACCAAGAGGGGTACTTC
TRBV20-1	few	TRBJ2-3	TRBD2	CSARPSGVRTDTQYF	TGCAGTGCTAGACCTAGCGGGGTCCGCACAGATACGCAGTATTTT
TRBV4-1	.	TRBJ2-7	.	CASSQGANGGYEQYF	TGCGCCAGCAGCCAAGGAGCTAACGGGGGCTACGAGCAGTACTTC
TRBV7-6	few	TRBJ2-7	TRBD1	CASSLGQGAPTSYEQYF	TGTGCCAGCAGCTTAGGGCAGGGGGCGCCTACCTCCTACGAGCAGTACTTC
TRBV29-1	.	TRBJ1-2	TRBD1	CSVGTGIYGYTF	TGCAGCGTTGGGACAGGGATCTATGGCTACACCTTC
TRBV6-5	.	TRBJ1-6	.	CASSRSEYNSPLHF	TGTGCCAGCAGCCGTTCCGAATATAATTCACCCCTCCACTTT
TRBV7-9	.	TRBJ2-1	.	CGLGRGYNEQFF	TGTGGTTTGGGACGGGGATACAATGAGCAGTTCTTC
TRBV5-1	few	TRBJ2-1	.	CASSTRGGGDEQFF	TGCGCCAGCAGCACAAGGGGGGGTGGTGATGAGCAGTTCTTC
TRBV18	.	TRBJ2-1	TRBD1	CASSPGTGGIDEQFF	TGTGCCAGCTCACCCGGGACAGGGGGTATCGATGAGCAGTTCTTC
TRBV20-1	few	TRBJ2-1	.	CSARAAAYYEQFF	TGCAGTGCTAGAGCGGCAGCGTATTATGAGCAGTTCTTC
TRBV6-2/TRBV6-3	few	TRBJ2-5	.	CASTDPPERPQETQYF	TGTGCCAGCACCGACCCCCCAGAGCGACCACAAGAGACCCAGTACTTC
TRBV18	.	TRBJ2-7	.	CASSPHTAAYEQYF	TGTGCCAGCTCACCGCACACGGCGGCCTACGAGCAGTACTTC
TRBV6-1	few	TRBJ1-3	.	CASSEWGHSRAGNTIYF	TGTGCCAGCAGTGAATGGGGACATAGCAGGGCTGGAAACACCATATATTTT
TRBV5-6	.	TRBJ2-7	.	CASSSGRSPSYEQYF	TGTGCCAGCAGCTCCGGGAGATCCCCATCCTACGAGCAGTACTTC
TRBV12-3/TRBV12-4	.	TRBJ2-6	TRBD1	CASSRRTGWSGANVLTF	TGTGCCAGCAGCCGACGGACAGGATGGTCTGGGGCCAACGTCCTGACTTTC
TRBV20-1	.	TRBJ2-3	TRBD1	CSARKGQGADTQYF	TGCAGTGCTAGAAAGGGACAGGGAGCAGATACGCAGTATTTT
TRBV6-5	few	TRBJ1-1	TRBD1	CASSYSWTGNTEAFF	TGTGCCAGCAGTTACTCTTGGACAGGGAACACTGAAGCTTTCTTT
TRBV7-6	few	TRBJ2-3	.	CASSLSESDTQYF	TGTGCCAGCAGCTTAAGCGAGTCAGATACGCAGTATTTT
TRBV14	few	TRBJ1-1	.	CASSSHGGAAFF	TGTGCCAGCAGCTCACACGGGGGGGCAGCTTTCTTT
TRBV5-1	.	TRBJ1-6	.	CASSDSGYSPLHF	TGCGCCAGCAGCGATTCGGGATATTCACCCCTCCACTTT
TRBV3-1	.	TRBJ2-7	.	CASSAGSREQYF	TGTGCCAGCAGCGCAGGTTCGCGCGAGCAGTACTTC
TRBV7-9	.	TRBJ1-2	.	CANSPPARTEVYGYTF	TGTGCCAACAGCCCGCCGGCCAGGACTGAGGTCTATGGCTACACCTTC
TRBV2	few	TRBJ1-5	.	CASRRSPRVAQPQHF	TGTGCCAGCAGGAGAAGCCCCAGGGTCGCTCAGCCCCAGCATTTT
TRBV5-1	few	TRBJ1-1	.	CASSLVGGDTEAFF	TGCGCCAGCAGCTTGGTAGGGGGAGACACTGAAGCTTTCTTT
TRBV5-1	.	TRBJ2-7	TRBD2	CASSLRPTSGSIYEQYF	TGCGCCAGCAGCTTGCGTCCTACTAGCGGGAGCATCTACGAGCAGTACTTC
TRBV20-1	.	TRBJ2-7	.	CSARDIQGPYEQYF	TGCAGTGCTAGAGATATACAGGGTCCCTACGAGCAGTACTTC
TRBV28	.	TRBJ1-1	.	CASSLSRGGTEAFF	TGTGCCAGCAGTCTTTCACGTGGTGGGACTGAAGCTTTCTTT
TRBV6-6	few	TRBJ2-7	TRBD1	CASSYGQGHEQYF	TGTGCCAGCAGTTATGGACAGGGCCACGAGCAGTACTTC
TRBV18	few	TRBJ2-2	.	CASSRNRERTGELFF	TGTGCCAGCTCCCGGAACAGGGAACGCACCGGGGAGCTGTTTTTT
TRBV12-5	few	TRBJ1-1	.	CASGFGNMNTEAFF	TGTGCCAGTGGTTTTGGCAACATGAACACTGAAGCTTTCTTT